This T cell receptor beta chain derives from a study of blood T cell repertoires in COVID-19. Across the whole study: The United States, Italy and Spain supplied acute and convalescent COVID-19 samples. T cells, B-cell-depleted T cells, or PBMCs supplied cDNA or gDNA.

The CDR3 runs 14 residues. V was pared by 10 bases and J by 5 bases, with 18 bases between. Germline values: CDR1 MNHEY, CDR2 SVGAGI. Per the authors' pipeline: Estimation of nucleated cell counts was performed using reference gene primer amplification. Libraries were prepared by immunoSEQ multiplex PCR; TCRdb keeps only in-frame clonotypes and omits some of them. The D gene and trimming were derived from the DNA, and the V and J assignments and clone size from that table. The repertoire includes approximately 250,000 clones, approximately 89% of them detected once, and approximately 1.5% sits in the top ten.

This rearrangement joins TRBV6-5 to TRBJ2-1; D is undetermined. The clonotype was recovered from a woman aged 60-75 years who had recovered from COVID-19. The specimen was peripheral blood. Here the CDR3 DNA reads TGTGCCACCTTCGCTATTTCGCAAAACAATGAGCAGTTCTTC. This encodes CATFAISQNNEQFF.